This T cell receptor beta chain was captured in a study of blood T cell repertoires in COVID-19. Study context: There were acute and convalescent COVID-19 samples, and they came from the United States, Italy and Spain. T cells, B-cell-depleted T cells, or PBMCs provided the cDNA or gDNA that served as material.

Method: immunoSEQ multiplex PCR; TCRdb's copy keeps in-frame clones and lacks some. The sample records over 250,000 clones, 85% being singletons. Sequenced: peripheral blood. This clonotype was obtained from a human donor in a cohort sampled during active COVID-19.

CDR3 residues: CASRVGGSRSYEQYF. The CDR3 DNA reads TGTGCCAGCAGGGTGGGGGGATCGAGATCCTACGAGCAGTACTTC. J is TRBJ2-7 and V is TRBV27; possible D gene TRBD2, 6 bases. Per the germline V gene, CDR1 is MNHEY and CDR2 is SMNVEV (reference sequence). The CDR3 spans 15 residues. The V end lost 6 bases, the J end lost 1 base, and 16 bases lay between the germline ends.